The source of this T cell receptor (beta chain) is a study of shared clonotypes between healthy human individuals. Notes on the study in general: Estimated clonotype richness was generally higher in naive than memory subsets. Sampling used blood alone; tissue repertoires probably differ.

The table lists this clone with many counts. The antigen is not known. Both subsets, CD45RA+ naive and CD45RA-negative memory, were split from the CD4+ cells. The CDR3 has 14 amino acids. Trimming removed 10 bases at V and 11 bases at J, with 24 bases between. Germline V gene lookup returns CDR1 LNHDA and CDR2 SQIVND (reference sequence). Each PCR replicate from the sorted subsets contained about 200 ng DNA, which is about 31,000 T cell genomes. Generated by immunoSEQ multiplex PCR, the TCRdb table keeps only in-frame clones and is missing some. Here the sample spans about 1.1 million clones, around 77% being singletons.

Source material: memory CD4+ T cells from PBMCs. Indicated subset: CD45RA-negative fraction. This TCR was sampled from a man younger than 35 in good health. Some clones in this sample may be carry-over from other donors' samples. The chain couples TRBV19 to TRBJ1-3; tentative D call: TRBD1 (5 bases). The CDR3: CATTVRAGEMSIYF. CDR3 bases: TGTGCCACTACGGTCCGGGCGGGGGAGATGTCCATATATTTT.